A single sample is the source of the 13 T cell receptor beta chains below, sequenced in a study of shared clonotypes between healthy human individuals. Using immunoSEQ multiplex PCR, the repertoire was profiled, and TCRdb retains in-frame clones only, with some absent. This sample has 950,000 to 1,200,000 clones, with approximately 75% found just once. Input material: memory CD4+ T cells from PBMCs. Subset in this sample: CD45RA-negative fraction. These TCRs come from a man between 18 and 29 years old in good health. Some clones in this sample may be carry-over from other donors' samples.

Remarks on this clone: This CDR3 is also generated by other DNA sequences in the sample. This chain joins TRBV28 and TRBJ1-2; unclear D gene. The CDR3 length is 13 residues. The ends were cut back, 3 bases at V and 4 bases at J, with 9 bases in the middle. Germline assignment: CDR1 MDHEN and CDR2 SYDVKM. The CDR3 reads CASSFGGIYGYTF. The CDR3 DNA reads TGTGCCAGCAGTTTTGGAGGAATCTATGGCTACACCTTC.

The V call is TRBV19, the J call TRBJ1-2; possibly TRBD1 for D (5 bases). The CDR3 has 16 residues. V lost 4 bases to trimming and J lost 3 bases, with 18 bases between them. The germline CDR1 and CDR2 sequences are LNHDA and SQIVND (reference sequence). CDR3 protein: CASSTPGAGSYYGYTF. CDR3 DNA sequence: TGTGCCAGTAGTACCCCCGGGGCAGGGTCCTACTATGGCTACACCTTC.

DNA for the CDR3: TGTGCCTGGAGGGGACTAGTTGCGGCAGAGCAGTTCTTC. As protein: CAWRGLVAAEQFF. This chain joins TRBV30 and TRBJ2-1; 8 bases line up with TRBD2. This CDR3 spans 13 amino acids. Trimming at V came to 3 bases and at J to 10 bases, leaving 8 bases not matched to a gene. Germline CDR1 reads GTSNPN; CDR2 reads SVGIG (reference sequence).

The chain combines TRBV4-1 with TRBJ2-7; no clear D gene. Trimming cost V 2 bases and J 7 bases, with 18 bases left between them. The CDR3 length is 15 residues. Per germline, CDR1 MGHRA and CDR2 YSYEKL. CDR3: CASSQLVSLGGEQYF. The DNA of the CDR3 is TGCGCCAGCAGCCAACTCGTATCTCTCGGCGGTGAGCAGTACTTC.

The chain couples TRBV6-4 to TRBJ2-5; 9 bases map to TRBD2. V lost 0 bases to trimming and J lost 1 base; unmatched junction nucleotides: 3. Germline-derived CDR1 and CDR2 are MRHNA and SNTAGT. The CDR3 has 16 residues. CDR3: CASSDSTSGTQETQYF. The CDR3 bases are TGTGCCAGCAGTGACTCGACTAGCGGTACCCAAGAGACCCAGTACTTC.

This clone was observed once. The V call is TRBV29-1, the J call TRBJ2-3, with TRBD2 identical over 9 bases. The V segment lost 4 bases and the J segment 2 bases; nucleotides outside the gene matches: 10. This CDR3 is built from 16 residues. Germline V gene sequence: CDR1 SQVTM, CDR2 ANQGSEA. DNA of the CDR3: TGCAGCGTTGTTGGGGCTAGCGGGGATTACACAGATACGCAGTATTTT. Translation gives CSVVGASGDYTDTQYF.

As for this clone: Different DNA sequences within this sample yield the same CDR3. The chain joins TRBV18 to TRBJ2-5; maybe TRBD2 (5 bases). The CDR3 is 13 residues long. Trimming stripped 0 bases from V and 5 bases from J, with 7 bases between. The germline V gene encodes CDR1 KGHSH and CDR2 LQKENI. The CDR3 loop is CASSPPGEETQYF. The CDR3 region has the DNA TGTGCCAGCTCACCACCCGGGGAGGAGACCCAGTACTTC.

This chain uses TRBV5-1 with TRBJ1-4; 9 bases are a match to TRBD1. Germline CDR1 SGHRS, CDR2 YFSETQ. The junction had 8 bases not matched to a gene; V was cut back by 4 bases and J by 7 bases. CDR3 length equals 15 residues. The CDR3: CASSTYRGLGEKLFF. The CDR3 DNA sequence: TGCGCCAGCAGCACCTACAGGGGGCTTGGTGAAAAACTGTTTTTT.

Concerning this clone itself: A far more abundant clone sits one base away, making this likely a read error. Other nucleotide sequences from this sample produce the same CDR3. The chain uses TRBV30 and TRBJ2-2; D possibly matches TRBD1 or TRBD2 (6 bases each). The CDR3 runs 15 residues. CDR1 GTSNPN and CDR2 SVGIG come from the germline V gene (reference sequence). CDR3 sequence (DNA): TGTGCTTGGAGGAGTGCAGGGGAGGATACCGGGGAGCTGTTTTTT. It is translated as CAWRSAGEDTGELFF.

The J gene is TRBJ2-3, the V gene TRBV7-2; possibly TRBD1 for D (6 bases). V was clipped by 5 bases and J by 2 bases, with 11 bases between them. This CDR3 is built from 14 residues. In germline, CDR1 is SGHTA, CDR2 FQGNSA. This chain's CDR3 is CASSLGQSTDTQYF. The CDR3 nucleotides read TGTGCCAGCAGCCTAGGACAGTCCACAGATACGCAGTATTTT.

This clone was observed once. Different DNA sequences within this sample yield the same CDR3. V and J are TRBV6-1 and TRBJ2-6; D ambiguous. The CDR3 runs 14 residues. Germline V gene lookup returns CDR1 MNHNS and CDR2 SASEGT. The V and J ends lost 4 bases and 0 bases respectively, with 4 bases between them. The CDR3 DNA sequence: TGTGCCAGCAGTGTTTCCTCTGGGGCCAACGTCCTGACTTTC. Protein: CASSVSSGANVLTF.

The CDR3 spells CASSLVRKDYGYTF. The CDR3 region has the DNA TGTGCCAGCAGCTTGGTCAGGAAGGACTATGGCTACACCTTC. The chain joins TRBV5-6 to TRBJ1-2; D gene unclear. This CDR3 has 14 residues. Trimming took off 0 bases at V and 3 bases at J, with 9 bases between the two ends. Germline V gene sequence: CDR1 SGHDT, CDR2 YYEEEE.

The chain couples TRBV7-9 to TRBJ1-6; TRBD1 is a possible D gene (6 bases). Germline values: CDR1 SEHNR, CDR2 FQNEAQ (reference sequence). V was clipped by 5 bases and J by 5 bases, with 10 bases between them. CDR3 length equals 14 residues. The DNA of the CDR3 is TGTGCCAGCAGCCCAGGACAGAATAATTCACCCCTCCACTTT. Residues: CASSPGQNNSPLHF.